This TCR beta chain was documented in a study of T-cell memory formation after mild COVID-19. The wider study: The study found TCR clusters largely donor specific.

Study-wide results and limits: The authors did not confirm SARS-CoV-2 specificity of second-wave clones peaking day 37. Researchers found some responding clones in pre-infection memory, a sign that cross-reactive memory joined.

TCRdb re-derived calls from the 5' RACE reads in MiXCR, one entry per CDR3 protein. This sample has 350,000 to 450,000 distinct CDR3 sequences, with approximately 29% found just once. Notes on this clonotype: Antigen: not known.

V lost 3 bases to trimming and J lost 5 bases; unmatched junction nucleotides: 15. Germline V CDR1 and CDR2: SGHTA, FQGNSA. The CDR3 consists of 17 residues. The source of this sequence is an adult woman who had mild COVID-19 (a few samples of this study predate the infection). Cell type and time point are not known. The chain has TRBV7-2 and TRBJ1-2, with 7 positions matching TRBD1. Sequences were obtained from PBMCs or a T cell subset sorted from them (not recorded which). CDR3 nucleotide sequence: TGTGCCAGCAGCTTCCCCGGGACAGTGCCGGTTAGATATGGCTACACCTTC. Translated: CASSFPGTVPVRYGYTF.